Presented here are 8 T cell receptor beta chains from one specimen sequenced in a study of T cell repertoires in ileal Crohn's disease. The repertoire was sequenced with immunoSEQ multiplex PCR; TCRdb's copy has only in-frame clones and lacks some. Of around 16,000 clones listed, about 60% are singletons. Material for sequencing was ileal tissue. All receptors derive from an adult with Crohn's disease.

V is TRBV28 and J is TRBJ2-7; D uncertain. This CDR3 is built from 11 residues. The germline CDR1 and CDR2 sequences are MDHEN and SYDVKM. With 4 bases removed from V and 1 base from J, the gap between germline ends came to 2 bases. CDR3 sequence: CASSSSYEQYF. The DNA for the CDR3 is TGTGCCAGCAGTTCTTCCTACGAGCAGTACTTC.

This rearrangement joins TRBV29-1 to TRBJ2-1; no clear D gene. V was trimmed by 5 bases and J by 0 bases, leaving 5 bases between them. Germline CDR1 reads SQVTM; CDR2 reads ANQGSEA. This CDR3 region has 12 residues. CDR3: CSVRSSYNEQFF. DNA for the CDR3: TGCAGCGTTAGGAGCTCCTACAATGAGCAGTTCTTC.

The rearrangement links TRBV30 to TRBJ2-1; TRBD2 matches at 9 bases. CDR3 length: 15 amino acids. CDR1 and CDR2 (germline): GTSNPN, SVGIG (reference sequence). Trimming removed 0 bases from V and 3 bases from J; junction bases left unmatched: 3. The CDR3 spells CAWSVGTSFYNEQFF. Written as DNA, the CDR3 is TGTGCCTGGAGTGTGGGGACTAGCTTCTACAATGAGCAGTTCTTC.

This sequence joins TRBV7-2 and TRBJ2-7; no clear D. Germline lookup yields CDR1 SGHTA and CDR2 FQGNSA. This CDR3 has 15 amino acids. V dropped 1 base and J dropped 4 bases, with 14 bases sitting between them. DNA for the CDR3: TGTGCCAGCAGCTTAGGCAGTAGTACGACTTACGAGCAGTACTTC. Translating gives CASSLGSSTTYEQYF.

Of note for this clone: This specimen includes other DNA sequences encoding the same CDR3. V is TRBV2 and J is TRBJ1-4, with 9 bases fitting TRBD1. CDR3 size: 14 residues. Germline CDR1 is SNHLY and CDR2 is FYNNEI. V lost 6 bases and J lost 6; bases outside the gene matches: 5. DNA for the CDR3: TGTGCCAGCAGCCCCGACAGGGGGGATGAAAAACTGTTTTTT. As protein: CASSPDRGDEKLFF.

In nucleotides, the CDR3 is TGTGCCAGCAGCTCCCTTATTCCCCCCGGGGAGCTGTTTTTT. This translates into CASSSLIPPGELFF. The chain joins TRBV28 to TRBJ2-2; D remains ambiguous. CDR1 is MDHEN, CDR2 SYDVKM, per germline. CDR3 size: 14 residues. Trimming stripped 6 bases from V and 6 bases from J, with 14 bases between.

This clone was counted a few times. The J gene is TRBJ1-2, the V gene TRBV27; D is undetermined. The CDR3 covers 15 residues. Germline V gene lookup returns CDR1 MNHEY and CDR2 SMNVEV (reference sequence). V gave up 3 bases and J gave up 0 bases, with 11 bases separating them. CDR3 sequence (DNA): TGTGCCAGCAGTTTGATGGGTCTAGCTAACTATGGCTACACCTTC. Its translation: CASSLMGLANYGYTF.

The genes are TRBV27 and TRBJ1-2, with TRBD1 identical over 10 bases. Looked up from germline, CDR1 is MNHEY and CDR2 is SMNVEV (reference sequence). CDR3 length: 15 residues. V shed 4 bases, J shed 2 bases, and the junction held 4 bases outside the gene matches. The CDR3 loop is CASSSRTGGNYGYTF. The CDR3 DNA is TGTGCCAGCAGTTCCCGGACAGGGGGGAACTATGGCTACACCTTC.